This TCR beta chain was recorded in a study of shared clonotypes between healthy human individuals. In the study overall: Donors were two women and a few men aged 18 to 49.

TCRdb's table, derived via immunoSEQ multiplex PCR, lists solely in-frame clones and lacks some. Of roughly 520,000 clones listed, around 96% are singletons. The donors, all of them Caucasian adults, lived in Nashville, Tennessee. Partitioning of CD4+ cells yielded a CD45RA+ naive subset and a CD45RA-negative memory subset. A note on this clone: Its target is unknown. The sample has other DNA sequences that encode this CDR3 too.

Broader study findings: The four-donor shared clonotypes exceeded non-shared clonotypes in generation probability, with non-shared ones scoring lower.

Per germline, CDR1 MDHEN and CDR2 SYDVKM. The CDR3 runs to 14 residues. V dropped 7 bases and J dropped 3; count of bases not matched to a gene: 5. V is TRBV28 and J is TRBJ2-3, with 9 bases fitting TRBD1. The clonotype comes from a woman in her twenties or thirties in good health. The sample taken for sequencing was naive CD4+ T cells sorted from blood. The subset: CD45RA+ positively selected. DNA of the CDR3: TGTGCCAGCACCCCGGGACAGGGTACAGATACGCAGTATTTT. Its translation: CASTPGQGTDTQYF.